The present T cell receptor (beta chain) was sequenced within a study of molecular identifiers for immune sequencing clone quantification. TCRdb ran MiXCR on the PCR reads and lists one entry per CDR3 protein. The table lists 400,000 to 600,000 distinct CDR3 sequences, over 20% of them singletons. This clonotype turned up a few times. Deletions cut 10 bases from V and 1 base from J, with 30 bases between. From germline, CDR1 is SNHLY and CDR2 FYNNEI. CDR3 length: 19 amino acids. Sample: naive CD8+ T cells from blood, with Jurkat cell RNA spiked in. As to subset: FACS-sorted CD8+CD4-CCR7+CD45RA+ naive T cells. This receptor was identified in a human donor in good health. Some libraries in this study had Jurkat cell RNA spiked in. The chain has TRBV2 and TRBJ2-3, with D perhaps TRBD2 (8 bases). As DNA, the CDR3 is TGTGCCAACTTATACAGGGGTCGACTGGGAGCGGGGGGCACAGATACGCAGTATTTT. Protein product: CANLYRGRLGAGGTDTQYF.